These 6 T cell receptor beta chains were sequenced from one sample in a study of blood T cells in healthy people across ages. A second PCR, run for about 7 to 11 cycles, used a sample-barcoded 5' primer plus a J-beta primer mix. TCRdb passed the 5' RACE reads through MiXCR, listing each CDR3 protein once. The sample lists hundreds of thousands of distinct CDR3 sequences; about 28% were seen once. The sequenced material came from blood. These receptors were taken from a woman older than 75 in good health.

This rearrangement joins TRBV20-1 to TRBJ1-1, with 11 bases identical to TRBD1. The CDR3 extends over 16 amino acids. Germline CDR1 and CDR2: DFQATT and SNEGSKA (reference sequence). Unmatched junction bases numbered 10, after V lost 3 bases and J lost 4 bases. The CDR3 protein is CSASGQGALRITEAFF. The CDR3 coding sequence is TGCAGTGCTAGTGGACAGGGGGCTTTGCGGATCACTGAAGCTTTCTTT.

Many counts were recorded for this clonotype. The chain's CDR3 is CASSLRVTYEQYF. In DNA form, the CDR3 reads TGTGCCAGCAGTTTACGGGTTACCTACGAGCAGTACTTC. This rearrangement joins TRBV27 to TRBJ2-7, with D uncertain. Germline V gene lookup returns CDR1 MNHEY and CDR2 SMNVEV (reference sequence). This CDR3 comprises 13 residues. V was shortened by 2 bases and J by 2 bases, with 7 bases between the two germline ends.

The chain joins TRBV7-2 to TRBJ2-5; 8 bases match TRBD2. V dropped 2 bases and J dropped 5; count of bases not matched to a gene: 10. Per germline, CDR1 SGHTA and CDR2 FQGNSA. This CDR3 is 16 amino acids long. The CDR3 protein is CASSLSFGRVLETQYF. DNA of the CDR3: TGTGCCAGCAGCTTATCTTTCGGGAGGGTCTTGGAGACCCAGTACTTC.

This clonotype has a count of ten or more. The chain links TRBV29-1 to TRBJ2-3, with D hard to call. The CDR3 totals 13 residues. Germline lookup yields CDR1 SQVTM and CDR2 ANQGSEA. Trimming took off 4 bases at V and 6 bases at J, with 14 bases between the two ends. The CDR3 DNA reads as TGCAGCGTTGGTCCGGGCAAGAGGGATACGCAGTATTTT. Amino acids: CSVGPGKRDTQYF.

V gene TRBV6-4 combines with J gene TRBJ1-2, with no clear D. CDR1 is MRHNA, CDR2 SNTAGT, per germline. The CDR3 length is 15 residues. V was pared by 5 bases and J by 4 bases, with 17 bases between. CDR3 sequence: CASSREGSVGYGYTF. The DNA for the CDR3 is TGTGCCAGCAGTAGAGAAGGCAGCGTAGGCTATGGCTACACCTTC.

The J gene is TRBJ2-7, the V gene TRBV7-9; D call uncertain. V was clipped by 2 bases and J by 9 bases, with 20 bases between them. CDR3 size: 15 residues. The germline V gene encodes CDR1 SEHNR and CDR2 FQNEAQ (reference sequence). CDR3 loop: CASSLFERGYNGQYF. The CDR3 bases are TGTGCCAGCAGCTTATTTGAGCGAGGCTACAATGGGCAGTACTTC.